This TCR beta chain derives from a study of blood T cell repertoires in COVID-19. In the study overall: The United States, Italy and Spain were the sources of the acute and convalescent COVID-19 samples. From T cells, B-cell-depleted T cells, or PBMCs came the material, which was cDNA or gDNA.

This clone was recorded only once. Germline CDR1 and CDR2: SGDLS and YYNGEE. The CDR3 is 15 residues long. The germline V and J ends were trimmed by 0 bases and 0 bases, with 9 bases remaining between them. Method: immunoSEQ multiplex PCR; TCRdb's copy keeps in-frame clones and lacks some. The sample carries more than 60,000 clones, under 80% recorded once. The TCR was taken from a human donor with acute or convalescent COVID-19. The donor label of this sample is uncertain. The source material was peripheral blood. The V and J genes are TRBV9 and TRBJ1-1, with a tentative D call TRBD1 (5 bases). CDR3 sequence reads: CASSVADSMNTEAFF. CDR3 DNA: TGTGCCAGCAGCGTAGCTGACAGCATGAACACTGAAGCTTTCTTT.